This TCR beta chain stems from a study of T cells in tumors after PD-1 blockade. The repertoire was sequenced with immunoSEQ multiplex PCR; TCRdb's copy has only in-frame clones and lacks some. This table holds approximately 47,000 clones, approximately 79% found once. The sequence was collected from a human donor with advanced basal cell or squamous cell carcinoma (not recorded which). Specimen: PBMCs, collected before anti-PD-1 therapy.

This chain's CDR3 is CASSFTRNTGELFF. For the CDR3, the DNA is TGTGCCAGCAGCTTTACAAGGAACACCGGGGAGCTGTTTTTT. The chain combines TRBV7-2 with TRBJ2-2; unclear D gene. This CDR3 has 14 amino acids. V was cut by 3 bases and J by 1 base, with 6 bases left in between. Per germline, CDR1 SGHTA and CDR2 FQGNSA.